A selection of T cell receptor beta chains follows, all from one sample in a study of cytomegalovirus exposure and HLA in healthy donors. Only in-frame clones appear in the TCRdb table, and some are missing; sequencing was by immunoSEQ multiplex PCR. The repertoire holds about 87,000 clones, with around 70% as singletons. The source material was PBMCs. These receptors originate from a man aged 30-40 years in good health and CMV-seropositive. Each CDR3 is given with its conserved first and last residue. The D gene is left open where the match is weak. Where a row states a size, it is once, few, many or the class of an expanded clone; other rows omit it.

>TRBV6-5|few|TRBJ1-5|TRBD1
TGTGCCAGCAAGCAGGGGGCATATCAGCCCCAGCATTTT
CASKQGAYQPQHF
>TRBV11-2|NA|TRBJ2-5|NA
TGTGCCAGCACCGCCGTGAGGGAGAGAGCAGAGACCCAGTACTTC
CASTAVRERAETQYF
>TRBV6-1|NA|TRBJ1-1|TRBD1
TGTGCCAGCAGTGTAGGACAGGGGGTCACTGAAGCTTTCTTT
CASSVGQGVTEAFF
>TRBV7-9|NA|TRBJ1-1|TRBD1
TGTGCCAGCAGCTTATTAAAGGGACAGTTAATGAACACTGAAGCTTTCTTT
CASSLLKGQLMNTEAFF
>TRBV5-6|NA|TRBJ2-7|TRBD2
TGTGCCAGTAGCTCCCGCGCCGCGGGGGGCCACGAGCAGTACTTC
CASSSRAAGGHEQYF
>TRBV28|NA|TRBJ2-3|TRBD2
TGTGCCAGCAGTGGACTAGCGGGACCCACAGATACGCAGTATTTT
CASSGLAGPTDTQYF
>TRBV6-1|NA|TRBJ2-5|NA
TGTGCCAGCAGACTTGGGACACCAGAGACCCAGTACTTC
CASRLGTPETQYF
>TRBV6-1|few|TRBJ2-5|TRBD1
TGTGCCAGCAGTTGGACAGGTCGGGAGACCCAGTACTTC
CASSWTGRETQYF
>TRBV5-4|NA|TRBJ2-3|TRBD1
TGTGCCAGCAGCCCGAGGACAGGGGCAGATACGCAGTATTTT
CASSPRTGADTQYF
>TRBV28|NA|TRBJ1-3|NA
TGTGCCAGCAGTCTATCGAGCTCTGGAAACACCATATATTTT
CASSLSSSGNTIYF
>TRBV28|NA|TRBJ2-7|NA
TGTGCCAGCAGTTTAGGGGGGGGCACCTACGAGCAGTACTTC
CASSLGGGTYEQYF
>TRBV7-9|NA|TRBJ2-6|TRBD1
TGTGCCAGCAGCAACCGGGACAGGGGAACGGGGGCCAACGTCCTGACTTTC
CASSNRDRGTGANVLTF
>TRBV6-5|NA|TRBJ1-3|TRBD1
TGTGCCAGCAGCCTGACAGGGTCAGGAAACACCATATATTTT
CASSLTGSGNTIYF
>TRBV6-4|NA|TRBJ1-5|TRBD1
TGTGCCAGCAGTGAATCGGAGACAGGGACCCAGCATTTT
CASSESETGTQHF
>TRBV6-1|NA|TRBJ2-7|NA
TGTGCCAGCAGCAGGGCGACAATTTCCTCCGAGCAGTACTTC
CASSRATISSEQYF
>TRBV7-3|NA|TRBJ2-1|TRBD2
TGTGCCAGCAGCCCTTTAGCGGGACTAGCGAAATACAATGAGCAGTTCTTC
CASSPLAGLAKYNEQFF
>TRBV27|NA|TRBJ2-1|TRBD1
TGTGCCAGCACTCGGACAGGGAGCTCCTACAATGAGCAGTTCTTC
CASTRTGSSYNEQFF
>TRBV2|NA|TRBJ1-1|NA
TGTGCCAGCAGTGAAGCCGGGGGTCCGGCTTTCTTT
CASSEAGGPAFF
>TRBV9|NA|TRBJ1-2|TRBD1
TGTGCCAGCAGCGTAAACGCAGGGGGTGACTATGGCTACACCTTC
CASSVNAGGDYGYTF
>TRBV10-2|NA|TRBJ1-6|NA
TGCGCCAGCAGTATTACAGGGTCTGCACCCCTCCACTTT
CASSITGSAPLHF
>TRBV5-6|NA|TRBJ1-5|NA
TGTGCCAGCAGCTCATGGGGCAGGGTTAATCAGCCCCAGCATTTT
CASSSWGRVNQPQHF
>TRBV6-4|NA|TRBJ2-3|NA
TGTGCCAGCAGTGACTCGAGCACAGGGGATACGCAGTATTTT
CASSDSSTGDTQYF
>TRBV7-7|NA|TRBJ2-1|TRBD2
TGTGCTAGCAGCTTACTAGCGGGGGGCATCAATGAGCAGTTCTTC
CASSLLAGGINEQFF
>TRBV5-1|NA|TRBJ2-2|NA
TGCGCCAGCAGCTTGAATAGCGGTCGGGAGCTGTTTTTT
CASSLNSGRELFF
>TRBV13|NA|TRBJ1-3|NA
TGTGCCAGCAGCTTATCGAGGGGAGGTGGAAACACCATATATTTT
CASSLSRGGGNTIYF
>TRBV7-2|few|TRBJ1-3|NA
TGTGCCAGCAGCTTAGAAACAGGGCCACGGATATATTTT
CASSLETGPRIYF
>TRBV27|few|TRBJ1-4|NA
TGTGCCAGCAGTTCCCGGACAGCCCCCTATGAAAAACTGTTTTTT
CASSSRTAPYEKLFF
>TRBV15|NA|TRBJ2-5|NA
TGTGCCACCAGCAGAGATCGAAGGGGAGAGACCCAGTACTTC
CATSRDRRGETQYF
>TRBV4-2|NA|TRBJ1-2|TRBD1
TGTGCCAGCAGCCAAGTGACAGGGGTAGATGGCTACACCTTC
CASSQVTGVDGYTF